This entry lists 7 T cell receptor beta chains sequenced from one sample in a study of blood T cell repertoires in COVID-19 (dated by TCRdb to about 2020). The library relied on the immunoSEQ multiplex PCR assay. TCRdb re-hosts the immuneACCESS table, in-frame sequences only. Its copies lack some clones; in the studies checked, an unresolved V gene accounts for under half of them, and the cause for the rest is not known. For this sample there are 250,000 to 350,000 clones; 80% to 90% appear just once. The biggest ten clones account for about 7.8% of the sample. Sample: peripheral blood. All receptors derive from a woman in her 50s who had recovered from COVID-19.

V is TRBV20-1 and J is TRBJ1-1; no firm D call. This CDR3 is built from 11 residues. V was trimmed by 5 bases and J by 1 base, leaving 5 bases between them. CDR1 is DFQATT, CDR2 SNEGSKA, per germline (reference sequence). This chain's CDR3 is CSAHTNTEAFF. The CDR3 DNA reads TGCAGTGCTCACACGAACACTGAAGCTTTCTTT.

This clone came up many times. This chain links TRBV7-2 with TRBJ2-5, with D unclear. Germline lookup yields CDR1 SGHTA and CDR2 FQGNSA. V lost 5 bases, J lost 1 base, and 17 bases lay in between. The CDR3 runs 16 residues. The CDR3, as DNA: TGTGCCAGCAGCCCCTACCTTGAATCAGGCCAAGAGACCCAGTACTTC. Its translation: CASSPYLESGQETQYF.

The chain employs TRBV2 and TRBJ1-5, with TRBD1 identical over 7 bases. Germline lookup yields CDR1 SNHLY and CDR2 FYNNEI. V shed 0 bases and J 5 bases; nucleotides not matched to a gene: 4. This CDR3 spans 15 amino acids. Written as DNA, the CDR3 is TGTGCCAGCAGTGAAGCAGGGGGCCCCTATCAGCCCCAGCATTTT. Protein sequence: CASSEAGGPYQPQHF. Full variable domain (outside the CDR3, taken from reference TRBV2 and TRBJ1-5): EPEVTQTPSHQVTQMGQEVILRCVPISNHLYFYWYRQILGQKVEFLVSFYNNEISEKSEIFDDQFSVERPDGSNFTLKIRSTKLEDSAMYFCASSEAGGPYQPQHFGDGTRLSIL.

The V and J genes are TRBV9 and TRBJ1-4; TRBD1 agrees at 10 bases. Trimming at V came to 3 bases and at J to 8 bases, leaving 7 bases not matched to a gene. This CDR3 region has 15 residues. Germline values: CDR1 SGDLS, CDR2 YYNGEE. The CDR3 here is CASSDSGTGVEKLFF. Here the CDR3 DNA reads TGTGCCAGCAGCGACTCCGGGACAGGGGTCGAAAAACTGTTTTTT.

This clone is a singleton in its sample. This sequence joins TRBV6-5 and TRBJ1-2; no definite D call. The CDR3 covers 13 residues. V dropped 4 bases and J dropped 5 bases, with 11 bases sitting between them. Germline V gene data show CDR1 as MNHEY and CDR2 as SVGAGI. In DNA form, the CDR3 reads TGTGCCAGCAGTTTACATAGCGGGTATGGCTACACCTTC. Protein product: CASSLHSGYGYTF.

The CDR3 sequence: CASSLVPVMMAGANVLTF. The CDR3 nucleotides read TGTGCCAGCAGCTTAGTCCCGGTTATGATGGCTGGGGCCAACGTCCTGACTTTC. This chain links TRBV7-2 with TRBJ2-6; no reliable D call. Germline V gene data show CDR1 as SGHTA and CDR2 as FQGNSA. The CDR3 is 18 residues long. The V gene lost 1 base and the J gene lost 2 bases, with 15 bases spanning the gap.

The chain joins TRBV5-1 to TRBJ2-7; D remains unclear. The V end lost 4 bases, the J end lost 0 bases, and 11 bases lay between the germline ends. Germline V lookup: CDR1 SGHRS, CDR2 YFSETQ. This CDR3 is 14 amino acids long. CDR3 coding DNA: TGCGCCAGCAGCATGGGTAGGAGCTCCTACGAGCAGTACTTC. It translates to CASSMGRSSYEQYF.